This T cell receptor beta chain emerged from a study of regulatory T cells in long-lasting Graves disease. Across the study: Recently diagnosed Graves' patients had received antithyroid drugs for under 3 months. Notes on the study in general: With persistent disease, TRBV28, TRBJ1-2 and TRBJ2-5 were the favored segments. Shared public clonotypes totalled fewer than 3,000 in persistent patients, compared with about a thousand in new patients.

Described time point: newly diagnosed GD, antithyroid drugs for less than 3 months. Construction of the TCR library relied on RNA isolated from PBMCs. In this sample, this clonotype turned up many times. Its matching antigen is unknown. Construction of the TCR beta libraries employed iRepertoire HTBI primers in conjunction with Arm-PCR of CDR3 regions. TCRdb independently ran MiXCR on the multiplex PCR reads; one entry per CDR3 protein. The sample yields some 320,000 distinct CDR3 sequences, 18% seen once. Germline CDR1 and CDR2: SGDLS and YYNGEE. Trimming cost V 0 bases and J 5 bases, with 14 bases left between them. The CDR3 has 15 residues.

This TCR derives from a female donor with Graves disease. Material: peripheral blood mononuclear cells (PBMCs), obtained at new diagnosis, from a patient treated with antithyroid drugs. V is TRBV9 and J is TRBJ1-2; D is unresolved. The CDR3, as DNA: TGTGCCAGCAGCGTAGTGGCGGATGGGGTGTATGGCTACACCTTC. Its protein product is CASSVVADGVYGYTF.